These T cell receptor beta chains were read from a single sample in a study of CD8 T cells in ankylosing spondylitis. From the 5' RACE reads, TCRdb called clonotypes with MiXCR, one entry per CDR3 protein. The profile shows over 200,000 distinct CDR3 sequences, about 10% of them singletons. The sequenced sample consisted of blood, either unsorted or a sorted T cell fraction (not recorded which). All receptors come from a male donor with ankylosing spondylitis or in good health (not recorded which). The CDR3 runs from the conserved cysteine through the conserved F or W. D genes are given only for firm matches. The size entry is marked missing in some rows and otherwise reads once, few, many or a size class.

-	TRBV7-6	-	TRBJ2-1	TGTGCCAGCAGCTTAGCGTCATTCGAGTCCTACAATGAGCAGTTCTTC	CASSLASFESYNEQFF
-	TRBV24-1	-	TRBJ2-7	TGTGCCACCAGTGCCCCGACCGGGGGACAATCCGAGCAGTACTTC	CATSAPTGGQSEQYF
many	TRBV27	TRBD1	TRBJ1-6	TGTGCCAGCAGTATACAGGGGTTTAATTCACCCCTCCACTTT	CASSIQGFNSPLHF
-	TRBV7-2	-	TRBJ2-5	TGTGCCAGCAGCTATCAATTGGAGACCCAGTACTTC	CASSYQLETQYF
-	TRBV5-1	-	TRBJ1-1	TGCGCCAGCAGCCTTTGGGACACCTTGAACACTGAAGCTTTCTTT	CASSLWDTLNTEAFF
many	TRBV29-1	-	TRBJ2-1	TGCAGCGTTGAACGGCAGGTTGGCGGACAGTTCTTC	CSVERQVGGQFF
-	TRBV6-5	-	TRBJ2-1	TGTGCCAGCAGTTACTCGACCGGGGTCGATGAGCAGTTCTTC	CASSYSTGVDEQFF
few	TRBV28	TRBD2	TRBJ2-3	TGTGCCAGCAGTTCCCCCCCGGGTGCGGGGGGGACCACAGATACGCAGTATTTT	CASSSPPGAGGTTDTQYF
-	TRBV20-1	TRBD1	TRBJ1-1	TGCAGTGCTAGAAGTTCGAGTGGACAGGGGTCTAACACTGAAGCTTTCTTT	CSARSSSGQGSNTEAFF
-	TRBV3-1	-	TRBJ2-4	TGTGCCAGCAGCCAATTCGGTCCCCAGTACTTC	CASSQFGPQYF
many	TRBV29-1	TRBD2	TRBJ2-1	TGCAGCGCCCTTAGGACTAGCGGGAGCTCCTACAATGAGCAGTTCTTC	CSALRTSGSSYNEQFF
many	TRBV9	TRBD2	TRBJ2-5	TGTGCCAGCAGCGCTAGCGGGGGGATGGAGACCCAGTACTTC	CASSASGGMETQYF
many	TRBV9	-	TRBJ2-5	TGTGCCAGCAGCGTATCTGGGACTCAAAAAGAGACCCAGTACTTC	CASSVSGTQKETQYF
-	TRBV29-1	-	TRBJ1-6	TGCAGCGCCCGGGACGGCTATAATTCACCCCTCCACTTT	CSARDGYNSPLHF
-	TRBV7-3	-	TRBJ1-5	TGTGCCAGCAGCACTACACCCAATCAGCCCCAGCATTTT	CASSTTPNQPQHF
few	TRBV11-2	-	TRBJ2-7	TGTGCCAGCAGCTTAGATTGGCAGGGAACCTACGAGCAGTACTTC	CASSLDWQGTYEQYF
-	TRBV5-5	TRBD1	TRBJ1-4	TGTGCCAGCAGCATGGCCGCGGGACAGGGGCCTGAAAAACTGTTTTTT	CASSMAAGQGPEKLFF
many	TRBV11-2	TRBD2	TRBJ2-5	TGTGCCAGCAGCCTATTGACTAGCGGGGGGTACAAAGAGACCCAGTACTTC	CASSLLTSGGYKETQYF
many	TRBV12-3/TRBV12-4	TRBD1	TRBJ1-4	TGTGCCAGCAGTTTAGTTTCAGGGGGCAACGAAAAACTGTTTTTT	CASSLVSGGNEKLFF
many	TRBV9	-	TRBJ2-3	TGTGCCAGCAGCCTACAACAGGGGACTAGCACAGATACGCAGTATTTT	CASSLQQGTSTDTQYF
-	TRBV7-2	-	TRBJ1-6	TGTGCCAGCAGCTTAGTAACGGACGTTAATAATTCACCCCTCCACTTT	CASSLVTDVNNSPLHF
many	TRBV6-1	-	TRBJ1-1	TGTGCCAGCACCCCCTATACCATGAACACTGAAGCTTTCTTT	CASTPYTMNTEAFF
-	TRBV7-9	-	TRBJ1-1	TGTGCCAACAGCTCCGGACAGAACACTGAAGCTTTCTTT	CANSSGQNTEAFF
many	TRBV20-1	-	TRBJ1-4	TGCAGTGCTAGTTATCGGCTCACTAATGAAAAACTGTTTTTT	CSASYRLTNEKLFF
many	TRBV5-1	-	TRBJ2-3	TGCGCCAGCAGCTTGAGTAGCGCCGTCACAGATACGCAGTATTTT	CASSLSSAVTDTQYF
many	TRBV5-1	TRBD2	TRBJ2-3	TGCGCCAGCAACGGACTAGCGGGGGGTTCAGATACGCAGTATTTT	CASNGLAGGSDTQYF
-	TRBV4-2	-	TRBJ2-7	TGTGCCATGGGCCCCGGGCTAGCGTACGAGCAGTACTTC	CAMGPGLAYEQYF
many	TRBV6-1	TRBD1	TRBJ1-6	TGTGCCAGCAGTGTAACGACAGGGGATAATTCACCCCTCCACTTT	CASSVTTGDNSPLHF
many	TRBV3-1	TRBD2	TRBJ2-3	TGTGCCAGCAGCCAAGTACGGGGGGGCCTGGGAGTTATTGCGCAGTATTTT	CASSQVRGGLGVIAQYF
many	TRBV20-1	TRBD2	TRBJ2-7	TGCAGTGCGGCCTCGAGGAGCGGGGGTTACGAGCAGTACTTC	CSAASRSGGYEQYF
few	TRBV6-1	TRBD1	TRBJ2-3	TGTGCCAGCAGATCCCCACAGGGGGCACGCACAGATACGCAGTATTTT	CASRSPQGARTDTQYF
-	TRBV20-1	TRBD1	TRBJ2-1	TGCAGGGGACAGGGAGGGAGTGAGCAGTTCTTC	CRGQGGSEQFF
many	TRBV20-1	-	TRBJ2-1	TGCAGTGCTACCCAGCTCAGCTCCTACAATGAGCAGTTCTTC	CSATQLSSYNEQFF
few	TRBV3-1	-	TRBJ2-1	TGTGCCAGCAGCCAAGATATGGTGAAACTCTCCTACAATGAGCAGTTCTTC	CASSQDMVKLSYNEQFF
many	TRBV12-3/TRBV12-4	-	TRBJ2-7	TGTGCCAGCAGCAGGACAATCCCCTACGAGCAGTACTTC	CASSRTIPYEQYF
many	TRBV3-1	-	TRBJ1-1	TGTGCCAGCAGCCAGGCGGCGAACACTGAAGCTTTCTTT	CASSQAANTEAFF
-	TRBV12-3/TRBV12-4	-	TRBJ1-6	TGTGCCAGCAGTTTCAAGGACGGGGGGGCACCCCTCCACTTT	CASSFKDGGAPLHF
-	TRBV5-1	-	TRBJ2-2	TGCGCCAGCAGCTTAAGGCTAGCAAACGGGGAGCTGTTTTTT	CASSLRLANGELFF
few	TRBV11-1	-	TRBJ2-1	TGTGCCAGCAGCTTCCCCCGAGACAGGAGGGACAATGAGCAGTTCTTC	CASSFPRDRRDNEQFF
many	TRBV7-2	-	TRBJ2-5	TGTGCCAGCAGCTTGGGCCCTAGCGAGACCCAGTACTTC	CASSLGPSETQYF
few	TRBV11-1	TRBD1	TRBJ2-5	TGTGCCAGCAGCTTAGAGTCACAGGGGGGAAAAGAGACCCAGTACTTC	CASSLESQGGKETQYF
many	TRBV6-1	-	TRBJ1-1	TGTGCCAGCAGAACGACCCAGAGTATGAACACTGAAGCTTTCTTT	CASRTTQSMNTEAFF
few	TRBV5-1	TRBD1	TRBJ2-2	TGCGCCAGCAGCGCGGGACAGGGGGCATCGGGGGAGCTGTTTTTT	CASSAGQGASGELFF
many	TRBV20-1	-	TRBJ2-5	TGCAGTGCTACCGGAACCATCCAAGAGACCCAGTACTTC	CSATGTIQETQYF
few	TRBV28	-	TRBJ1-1	TGTGCCGTACCCAACGGTATGGTAGCTTTCTTT	CAVPNGMVAFF
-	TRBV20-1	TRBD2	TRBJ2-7	TGCAGTGCTAAGGCTCCGGGACTAGCGGGGATTATTGGGAGCGAGCAGTACTTC	CSAKAPGLAGIIGSEQYF
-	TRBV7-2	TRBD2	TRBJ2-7	TGTGCCAGCAGTGACCCGGGACTAGCGGGGGTCGAGCAGTACTTC	CASSDPGLAGVEQYF
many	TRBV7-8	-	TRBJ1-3	TGTGCCAGCAGCTTAGAGCAGGGGTTTGGTGGAAACACCATATATTTT	CASSLEQGFGGNTIYF
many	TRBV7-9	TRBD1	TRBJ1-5	TGTGCCAGCAGCTTAGGGACAGGGAACCCACAGCCCCAGCATTTT	CASSLGTGNPQPQHF
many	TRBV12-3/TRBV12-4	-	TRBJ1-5	TGTGCCAGCATGGAGGGCTCGGGTCAGCCCCAGCATTTT	CASMEGSGQPQHF
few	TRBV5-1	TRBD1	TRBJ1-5	TGCGCCAGCAGCTTGACGGGACAGGGTGGGCCCCAGCATTTT	CASSLTGQGGPQHF
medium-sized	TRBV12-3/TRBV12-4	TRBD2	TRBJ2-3	TGTGCCAGCAGTTTTCTAGCGGGGGGCAGAGATACGCAGTATTTT	CASSFLAGGRDTQYF
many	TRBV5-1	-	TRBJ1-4	TGCGCCAGCAGCTCCGGCAGGGGTGAAGAAAAACTGTTTTTT	CASSSGRGEEKLFF